The entry below describes one T cell receptor (beta chain). Its antigen is not known. V shed 1 base and J shed 3 bases, with 13 bases lying between them. The CDR3 totals 15 residues. In germline, CDR1 is SGHNT, CDR2 YENEEA. These data belong to a study of cytomegalovirus exposure and HLA in healthy donors. Study-wide results and caveats: One cluster of highly shared sequence variants probably arose as a sequencing artifact. Available immune exposure information was restricted to CMV serostatus only. Trimming of TCR beta V- and J-genes showed a link, identified in a later analysis, to a missense DCLRE1C variant. Overall, approximately 150 TCR beta chains were annotated as cytomegalovirus-associated.

The PCR ran on 60 Vbeta and 13 Jbeta primers. The method was immunoSEQ multiplex PCR; TCRdb's version includes in-frame clones alone and lacks a portion of them. The sample shows roughly 200,000 clones, 75% to 85% of them seen only once. The TCR comes from a woman between 50 and 59 years old in good health and CMV-seronegative. Sequencing was carried out using PBMCs. This chain links TRBV11-3 with TRBJ2-7, with D hard to call. CDR3 nucleotides: TGTGCCAGCAGCTTAGGAGGCGGCAGAGACTACGAGCAGTACTTC. Protein: CASSLGGGRDYEQYF.